A selection of T cell receptor beta chains follows, all from one sample in a study of radiotherapy plus CTLA-4 blockade in lung cancer. Sequenced by immunoSEQ multiplex PCR; TCRdb stores in-frame clones only, minus some. The data contain about 110,000 clones, approximately 87% of them singletons. This specimen consisted of peripheral blood, obtained from a patient treated with radiotherapy plus ipilimumab. These receptors were collected from a human donor with non-small cell lung cancer that progressed on radiotherapy plus ipilimumab. Some clones in this sample may be carry-over from other donors' samples. Each CDR3 is given with its conserved first and last residue. The order of the fields is J gene, V gene, D gene, clone size, CDR3 protein, CDR3 DNA. D genes are given only for firm matches. Size is omitted from some rows. Given values are once, few, many or a class for expanded clones.

J: TRBJ1-1
V: TRBV10-3
D: NA
size: NA
CDR3: CAISGGWAGRNTEAFF
DNA: TGTGCCATCAGTGGAGGTTGGGCAGGGCGGAACACTGAAGCTTTCTTT

J: TRBJ1-3
V: TRBV9
D: TRBD1
size: NA
CDR3: CASSNNYRGLSGNTIYF
DNA: TGTGCCAGCAGCAACAACTACAGGGGGCTCTCTGGAAACACCATATATTTT

J: TRBJ1-2
V: TRBV7-9
D: TRBD1
size: NA
CDR3: CASSTGTGDDYGYTF
DNA: TGTGCCAGCAGTACCGGGACAGGGGACGACTATGGCTACACCTTC

J: TRBJ1-2
V: TRBV2
D: TRBD1
size: NA
CDR3: CASRDRYYDGYTF
DNA: TGTGCCAGCAGGGACAGGTACTACGATGGCTACACCTTC

J: TRBJ1-2
V: TRBV7-9
D: NA
size: NA
CDR3: CASSLAQIARSTYGYTF
DNA: TGTGCCAGCAGCTTAGCGCAGATCGCGAGGTCTACCTATGGCTATACCTTC

J: TRBJ1-4
V: TRBV15
D: TRBD1
size: NA
CDR3: CATSRVGQGSEKLFF
DNA: TGTGCCACCAGCAGAGTAGGACAGGGTAGTGAAAAACTGTTTTTT

J: TRBJ2-7
V: TRBV7-2
D: NA
size: once
CDR3: CASSLPPFKYEQYF
DNA: TGTGCCAGCAGCTTACCCCCTTTTAAGTACGAGCAGTACTTC

J: TRBJ2-3
V: TRBV19
D: NA
size: NA
CDR3: CASSIGARRDTQYF
DNA: TGTGCCAGTAGTATCGGGGCCAGGAGGGATACGCAGTATTTT

J: TRBJ1-6
V: TRBV2
D: NA
size: NA
CDR3: CASSDRASSPLHF
DNA: TGTGCCAGCAGTGACAGGGCAAGTTCACCCCTCCACTTT

J: TRBJ2-3
V: TRBV6-5
D: TRBD1
size: NA
CDR3: CASSYLQGQQRDTQYF
DNA: TGTGCCAGCAGCTACCTCCAGGGACAGCAAAGAGATACGCAGTATTTT

J: TRBJ1-3
V: TRBV12-5
D: NA
size: NA
CDR3: CASGKGASGNTIYF
DNA: TGTGCTAGTGGCAAAGGGGCGTCTGGAAACACCATATATTTT

J: TRBJ2-7
V: TRBV6-1
D: NA
size: NA
CDR3: CASSRDILYEQYF
DNA: TGTGCCAGCAGTAGGGACATCCTCTACGAGCAGTACTTC

J: TRBJ1-1
V: TRBV10-3
D: NA
size: few
CDR3: CAIRDYRESSEAFF
DNA: TGTGCCATCAGAGATTACAGGGAGAGCAGTGAAGCTTTCTTT

J: TRBJ2-3
V: TRBV5-1
D: NA
size: NA
CDR3: CASGRSATTDTQYF
DNA: TGCGCCAGCGGACGTTCGGCGACCACAGATACGCAGTATTTT

J: TRBJ2-1
V: TRBV18
D: TRBD2
size: NA
CDR3: CASQGLSNPAYNEQFF
DNA: TGTGCCAGCCAGGGACTATCTAATCCGGCCTACAATGAGCAGTTCTTC

J: TRBJ2-7
V: TRBV27
D: NA
size: NA
CDR3: CASSPDMYPYEQYF
DNA: TGTGCCAGCAGTCCCGACATGTATCCCTACGAGCAGTACTTC

J: TRBJ2-7
V: TRBV6-5
D: NA
size: NA
CDR3: CASYPFGGGSYEQYF
DNA: TGTGCCAGCTACCCCTTCGGAGGGGGCTCCTACGAGCAGTACTTC

J: TRBJ2-4
V: TRBV6-5
D: NA
size: NA
CDR3: CASSYSGGSKNIQYF
DNA: TGTGCCAGCAGTTACTCGGGGGGTTCCAAAAACATTCAGTACTTC

J: TRBJ2-7
V: TRBV2
D: NA
size: NA
CDR3: CASSRLPYEQYF
DNA: TGTGCCAGCAGCCGACTTCCCTACGAGCAGTACTTC

J: TRBJ2-3
V: TRBV7-8
D: TRBD2
size: few
CDR3: CASSKLATDTQYF
DNA: TGTGCCAGCAGCAAACTAGCGACAGATACGCAGTATTTT

J: TRBJ1-5
V: TRBV21-1
D: NA
size: NA
CDR3: CASSKSPGGCNQPQHF
DNA: TGTGCCAGCAGCAAATCCCCAGGGGGTTGCAATCAGCCCCAGCATTTT

J: TRBJ1-6
V: TRBV18
D: TRBD1
size: NA
CDR3: CASSVPGQPRVPLHF
DNA: TGTGCCAGCTCAGTTCCGGGACAGCCTAGGGTTCCCCTCCACTTT

J: TRBJ1-1
V: TRBV9
D: TRBD1
size: NA
CDR3: CASSVGRSLQGAAFF
DNA: TGTGCCAGCAGCGTAGGTCGTAGTCTGCAGGGGGCAGCTTTCTTT

J: TRBJ2-3
V: TRBV6-6
D: NA
size: NA
CDR3: CASSYWGSDTQYF
DNA: TGTGCCAGCAGTTACTGGGGGTCAGATACGCAGTATTTT

J: TRBJ1-4
V: TRBV29-1
D: NA
size: NA
CDR3: CSVARTMGENEKLFF
DNA: TGCAGCGTCGCTAGGACGATGGGGGAGAATGAAAAACTGTTTTTT

J: TRBJ2-1
V: TRBV9
D: NA
size: NA
CDR3: CASSGIQRNNEQFF
DNA: TGTGCCAGCAGCGGAATACAGAGAAACAATGAGCAGTTCTTC

J: TRBJ1-2
V: TRBV7-4
D: NA
size: NA
CDR3: CASSLWGQKDYGYTF
DNA: TGTGCCAGCAGCTTATGGGGTCAGAAGGACTATGGCTACACCTTC

J: TRBJ1-1
V: TRBV7-3
D: NA
size: few
CDR3: CASSPGVGEDSEAFF
DNA: TGTGCCAGCAGCCCTGGGGTAGGGGAGGATAGTGAAGCTTTCTTT

J: TRBJ2-2
V: TRBV5-1
D: TRBD2
size: NA
CDR3: CASSLGRGESSPGLTGELFF
DNA: TGCGCCAGCAGCTTGGGACGGGGGGAGAGCTCCCCAGGGCTCACCGGGGAGCTGTTTTTT

J: TRBJ2-1
V: TRBV11-1
D: NA
size: NA
CDR3: CASSSREDNERFF
DNA: TGTGCCAGCAGTTCCCGTGAGGACAATGAGCGGTTCTTC

J: TRBJ1-2
V: TRBV30
D: NA
size: NA
CDR3: CAWSWGGGYTF
DNA: TGTGCCTGGAGCTGGGGAGGGGGCTACACCTTC

J: TRBJ2-3
V: TRBV9
D: NA
size: NA
CDR3: CASSPRGTTDTQYF
DNA: TGTGCCAGCAGCCCCCGGGGTACCACAGATACGCAGTATTTT

J: TRBJ2-2
V: TRBV5-1
D: TRBD1
size: NA
CDR3: CASSEDRMASTGELFF
DNA: TGCGCCAGCAGCGAGGACAGGATGGCCTCCACCGGGGAGCTGTTTTTT

J: TRBJ2-6
V: TRBV9
D: TRBD2
size: NA
CDR3: CASSPGLAGVGANVLTF
DNA: TGTGCCAGCAGCCCTGGACTAGCGGGGGTTGGGGCCAACGTCCTGACTTTC

J: TRBJ2-2
V: TRBV18
D: TRBD2
size: NA
CDR3: CASSPRAGAPTGELFF
DNA: TGTGCCAGCTCACCACGAGCGGGGGCCCCCACCGGGGAGCTGTTTTTT

J: TRBJ1-6
V: TRBV11-2
D: TRBD1
size: NA
CDR3: CASSPRTGGSSYNSPLHF
DNA: TGTGCCAGCAGCCCCAGGACAGGGGGGAGCTCCTATAATTCACCCCTCCACTTT

J: TRBJ1-6
V: TRBV6-5
D: TRBD1
size: few
CDR3: CASGRTGQENSPLHF
DNA: TGTGCCAGCGGGAGGACGGGACAGGAAAATTCACCCCTCCACTTT